The clone carrying this TCR beta chain was counted between two and nine times. The data derive from a study of identical twins. A single record per CDR3 protein comes from TCRdb applying MiXCR to the 5' RACE reads. The sample records 450,000 or so distinct CDR3 sequences, 24% being singletons. These sequences were also reported in another study, on T cells expressing NK-cell markers. Per that paper: More than 5 donors showed dominant NKG2C+ clonotypes comprising about 1.0-7.0% of their CD8+ T cells.

The sequence derives from a young woman in good health. The sequenced sample was CD4+ T cells sorted from blood.

As DNA, the CDR3 is TGTGCCTGCCTCGACAGAAGAGACTATGGCTACACCTTC. Amino acid sequence: CACLDRRDYGYTF. The chain couples TRBV6-1 to TRBJ1-2, with D possibly being TRBD1 (5 bases). The V gene lost 11 bases and the J gene lost 3 bases, with 16 bases spanning the gap. Germline V gene sequence: CDR1 MNHNS, CDR2 SASEGT. The CDR3 sequence is 13 residues long.